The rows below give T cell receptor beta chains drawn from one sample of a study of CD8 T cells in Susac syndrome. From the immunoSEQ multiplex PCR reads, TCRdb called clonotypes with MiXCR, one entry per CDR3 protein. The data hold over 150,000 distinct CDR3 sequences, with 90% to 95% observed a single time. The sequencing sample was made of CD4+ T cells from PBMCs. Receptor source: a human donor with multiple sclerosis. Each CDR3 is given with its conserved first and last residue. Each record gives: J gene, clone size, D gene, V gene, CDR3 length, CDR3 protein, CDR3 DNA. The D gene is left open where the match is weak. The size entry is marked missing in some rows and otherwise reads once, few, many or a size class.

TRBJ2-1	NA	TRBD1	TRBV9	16	CASSPRQGRPQYEQFF	TGTGCCAGCAGCCCTCGACAGGGGAGGCCCCAGTATGAGCAGTTCTTC
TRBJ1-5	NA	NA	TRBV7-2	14	CASSPRGGTPTQHF	TGTGCCAGCAGCCCTAGGGGCGGAACCCCAACTCAGCATTTT
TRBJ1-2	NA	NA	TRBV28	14	CASSPGNGPYGYTF	TGTGCCAGCAGCCCAGGGAACGGACCCTATGGCTACACCTTC
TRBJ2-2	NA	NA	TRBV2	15	CASNPGGLHTGELFF	TGTGCCAGCAACCCCGGCGGGCTACACACCGGGGAGCTGTTTTTT
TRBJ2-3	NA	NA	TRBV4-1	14	CASSHPGGTDTQYF	TGCGCCAGCAGCCATCCAGGGGGGACAGATACGCAGTATTTT
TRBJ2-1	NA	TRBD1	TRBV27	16	CASSFSLRTGNNEQFF	TGTGCCAGCAGTTTCTCCCTAAGGACAGGGAACAATGAGCAGTTCTTC
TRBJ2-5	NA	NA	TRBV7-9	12	CASSLSPPTQYF	TGTGCCAGCAGCTTAAGCCCCCCGACCCAGTACTTC
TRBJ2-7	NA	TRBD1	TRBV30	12	CAWKQGAHEQYF	TGTGCCTGGAAACAGGGGGCCCACGAGCAGTACTTC
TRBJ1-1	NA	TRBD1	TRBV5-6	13	CASSETGVTEAFF	TGTGCCAGCAGCGAGACAGGGGTCACTGAAGCTTTCTTT
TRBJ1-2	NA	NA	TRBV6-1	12	CASSELGFGYTF	TGTGCCAGCAGTGAACTAGGGTTTGGCTACACCTTC
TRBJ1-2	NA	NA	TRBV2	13	CASSRQRTYGYTF	TGTGCCAGCAGCAGACAGCGAACCTATGGCTACACCTTC
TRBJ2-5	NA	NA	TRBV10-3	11	CAISVGETQYF	TGTGCCATCAGCGTGGGGGAGACCCAGTACTTC
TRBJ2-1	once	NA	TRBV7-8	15	CASSLVAATYNEQFF	TGTGCCAGCAGCTTAGTAGCGGCAACCTACAATGAGCAGTTCTTC
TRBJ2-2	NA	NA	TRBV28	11	CASSLFGELFF	TGTGCCAGCAGTTTATTCGGGGAGCTGTTTTTT
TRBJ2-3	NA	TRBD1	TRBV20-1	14	CSARGTGSTDTQYF	TGCAGTGCTAGAGGGACAGGGAGCACAGATACGCAGTATTTT
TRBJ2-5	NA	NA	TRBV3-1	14	CASSPRPPPGTQYF	TGTGCCAGCAGTCCTAGACCACCTCCCGGGACCCAGTACTTC
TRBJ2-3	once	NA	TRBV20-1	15	CSVPRGRASTDTQYF	TGCAGTGTTCCCCGGGGGCGTGCTAGCACAGATACGCAGTATTTT
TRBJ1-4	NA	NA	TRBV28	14	CASSPLPSGEKLFF	TGTGCCAGCAGTCCCCTCCCTTCAGGTGAAAAACTGTTTTTT
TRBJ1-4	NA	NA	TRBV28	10	CASGRRGLFF	TGTGCCAGCGGAAGAAGGGGACTGTTTTTT
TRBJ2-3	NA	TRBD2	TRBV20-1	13	CSAASGGLDTQYF	TGCAGTGCGGCTAGCGGGGGTCTAGATACGCAGTATTTT
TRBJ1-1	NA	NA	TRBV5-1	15	CASSVDSLMNTEAFF	TGCGCCAGCAGCGTCGACAGCCTTATGAACACTGAAGCTTTCTTT
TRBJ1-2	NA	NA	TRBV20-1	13	CSARTAGVYGYTF	TGCAGTGCTAGAACTGCTGGGGTCTATGGCTACACCTTC
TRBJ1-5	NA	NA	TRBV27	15	CASSLTGYSNQPQHF	TGTGCCAGCAGTTTGACGGGTTATAGCAATCAGCCCCAGCATTTT
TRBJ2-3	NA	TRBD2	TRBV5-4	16	CASSPEGGRPQHPQYF	TGTGCCAGCAGCCCGGAGGGCGGGAGGCCCCAGCACCCGCAGTATTTT